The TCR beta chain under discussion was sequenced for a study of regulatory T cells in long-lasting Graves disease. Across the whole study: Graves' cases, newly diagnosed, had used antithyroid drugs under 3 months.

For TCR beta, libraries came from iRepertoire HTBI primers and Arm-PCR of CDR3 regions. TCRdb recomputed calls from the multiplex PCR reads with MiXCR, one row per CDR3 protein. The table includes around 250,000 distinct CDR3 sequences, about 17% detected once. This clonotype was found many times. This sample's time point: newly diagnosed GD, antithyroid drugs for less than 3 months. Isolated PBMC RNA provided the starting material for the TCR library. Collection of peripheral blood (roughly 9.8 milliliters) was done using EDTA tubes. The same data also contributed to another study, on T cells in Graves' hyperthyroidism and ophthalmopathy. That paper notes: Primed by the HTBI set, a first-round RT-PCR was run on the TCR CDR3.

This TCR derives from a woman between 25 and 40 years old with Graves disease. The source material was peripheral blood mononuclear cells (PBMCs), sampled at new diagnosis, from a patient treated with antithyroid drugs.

This CDR3 is CAIKARGGTNYGYTF. The CDR3 DNA reads as TGTGCCATCAAGGCCAGGGGGGGAACTAACTATGGCTACACCTTC. This chain uses TRBV10-3 with TRBJ1-2, with 7 bases aligning to TRBD1. Germline V gene data show CDR1 as ENHRY and CDR2 as SYGVKD. The CDR3 length is 15 residues. Trimming cost V 7 bases and J 0 bases; bases outside gene matches: 8.